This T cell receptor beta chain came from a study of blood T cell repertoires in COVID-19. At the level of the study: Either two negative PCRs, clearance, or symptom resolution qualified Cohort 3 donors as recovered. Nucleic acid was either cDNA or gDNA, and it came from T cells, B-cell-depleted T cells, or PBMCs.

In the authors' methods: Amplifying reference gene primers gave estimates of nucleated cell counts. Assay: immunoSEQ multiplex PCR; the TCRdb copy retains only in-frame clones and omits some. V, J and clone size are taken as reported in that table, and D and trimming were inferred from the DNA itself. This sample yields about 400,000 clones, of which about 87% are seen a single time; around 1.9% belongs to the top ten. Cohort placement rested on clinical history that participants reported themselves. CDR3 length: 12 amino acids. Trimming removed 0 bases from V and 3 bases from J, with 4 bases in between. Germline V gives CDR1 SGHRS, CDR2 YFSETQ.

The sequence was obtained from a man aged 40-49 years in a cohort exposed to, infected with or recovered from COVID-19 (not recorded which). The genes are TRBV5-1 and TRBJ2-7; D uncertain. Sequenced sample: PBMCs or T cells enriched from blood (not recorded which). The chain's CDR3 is CASSLVGYEQYF. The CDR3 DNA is TGCGCCAGCAGCTTGGTCGGCTACGAGCAGTACTTC. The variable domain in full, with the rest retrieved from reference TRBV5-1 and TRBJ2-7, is KAGVTQTPRYLIKTRGQQVTLSCSPISGHRSVSWYQQTPGQGLQFLFEYFSETQRNKGNFPGRFSGRQFSNSRSEMNVSTLELGDSALYLCASSLVGYEQYFGPGTRLTVT.